The subject of this entry is one T cell receptor (beta chain). Its antigen remains unknown. Germline V gene lookup returns CDR1 MRHNA and CDR2 SNTAGT. The ends lost 8 bases at V and 1 base at J; junction bases unmatched: 12. There are 16 residues in the CDR3. These data belong to a study of shared clonotypes between healthy human individuals. The method was immunoSEQ multiplex PCR; TCRdb's version includes in-frame clones alone and lacks a portion of them. The repertoire has some 1,100,000 clones, around 78% of them found once; the top ten carry 0.5% to 0.6%. Findings of the study overall: Clonotypes shared by all four sorted-subset donors had higher generation probabilities than non-shared clonotypes.

Those who donated, Caucasian adults without exception, all lived in Nashville, Tennessee. Sequenced: memory CD4+ T cells from PBMCs. The sample's subset: CD45RA-negative fraction. This chain joins TRBV6-4 and TRBJ2-7; 9 positions match TRBD1. The sequence derives from a young man in good health. Some clones in this sample may be carry-over from other donors' samples. CDR3 protein: CASLDSGTGRSYEQYF. CDR3 nucleotides: TGTGCCAGCCTTGATTCCGGGACAGGGAGATCCTACGAGCAGTACTTC.